This T cell receptor beta chain was documented in a study of regulatory T cells in long-lasting Graves disease (dated by TCRdb to the early 2020s). Some background on the complete study: Patients with newly diagnosed Graves' disease had been on antithyroid drugs for under 3 months. The study was registered as a clinical trial and conducted in China. A total of some 35 samples underwent TCR sequencing: about 13 from persistent and about 20 from newly diagnosed Graves' disease patients. Peripheral blood TCR sequencing and RNA sequencing compared persistent Graves' disease patients with newly diagnosed Graves' disease patients.

The table lists this clonotype with a count of one. No antigen is known for it. A read error is possible here, since a much larger clone lies one base away. The sample's time point label, decoded: newly diagnosed GD, antithyroid drugs for less than 3 months. For both TCR sequencing and RNA sequencing, RNA was extracted from PBMCs in TRIzol. The diagnosis of Graves' disease followed American Thyroid Association guidelines. Patients for the study were recruited at an endocrinology department in Xi'an, China. From each patient, approximately 9.9 milliliters of peripheral blood was collected into an EDTA anticoagulant tube. PBMCs were isolated by Ficoll Paque Plus density gradient separation without further T cell sorting. An Agilent 2100 Bioanalyzer and agarose gel were used to check RNA quality, and a NanoDrop 2000 was used to measure RNA concentration. Library preparation used multiplex PCR. For sequencing, an Illumina HiSeq 4000 was employed. CDR3 regions were amplified by Arm-PCR with iRepertoire HTBI primers to construct TCR beta libraries. PCR products were gel purified before sequencing. In the original analysis: A total of around 66 TRBV and some 13 TRBJ segments were identified across samples and were used for gene usage analysis of CDR3 amino acid clonotypes. COPE and FqMerger were used to merge filtered high-quality paired reads into contigs. BLAST was used to align contigs to IMGT TRBV, TRBD and TRBJ reference genes, and CDR3 was defined according to IMGT. Any clonotype with a frequency above 0.1% was counted as a highly expanded clone. Shannon entropy served as the measure of repertoire diversity, while the Gini coefficient captured V-J evenness. A clonotype was considered public if more than one individual shared it. TCRdb reprocessing: public reads trimmed at Q25 with fastp, clones called with MiXCR, in-frame beta chains kept. Here each entry gathers all rows of one CDR3 protein and keeps the most common genes and DNA. TCRdb, rather than the study authors, made the V and J calls. This sample gives 400,000 to 500,000 distinct CDR3 sequences in total; 15% of them show up just once. The ten biggest clones cover roughly 8% of the sample.

Based on the germline V gene (reference sequence), the CDR1 and CDR2 sequences are MNHEY and SMNVEV. V and J are truncated by 5 bases and 7 bases respectively, leaving an intervening sequence of 16 bases. The CDR3 runs 14 residues from the cysteine to the phenylalanine. The retained sequence is limited to the CDR3, 42 bases, with the frame set at the first base. What the study reported, not specific to this receptor: Persistent patients shared more public clonotypes among themselves (2,741) than newly diagnosed patients did (approximately 870). The authors acknowledged the small sample size as a limitation that may reduce accuracy. Compared with newly diagnosed patients, persistent Graves' disease patients had lower TCR Shannon entropy and fewer highly expanded clones, which suggests clonal expansion. Only the TCR beta chain was sequenced and analyzed. Persistent disease showed preferential use of TRBV28, TRBJ1-2 and TRBJ2-5, whereas newly diagnosed disease favored TRBV20-1 and TRBJ2-1. Only peripheral blood was studied, because thyroid tissue, the primary lesion, was inaccessible.

These data are also associated with another study on T cells in Graves' hyperthyroidism and ophthalmopathy. The second investigation adds: A patient counted as having stable Graves' hyperthyroidism if no progression to ophthalmopathy occurred over 18 months of follow-up. Hyperthyroidism patients were newly diagnosed, with disease duration under 2 months, and aged 18 to 65 years. Exclusion was applied to patients with uncontrolled infections, other autoimmune diseases, pregnancy or lactation. Diagnoses relied on clinical symptoms, serum thyroxine and TRAb, thyroid ultrasound and orbital computed tomography. A first-round RT-PCR of the TCR CDR3 used the HTBI primer set with the Qiagen OneStep RT-PCR kit. Most expanded thyroid clonotypes (frequency above 0.001) were also detected in blood, a finding suggesting that blood repertoires may reflect thyroid immune responses. A 13 V-J signature model separated ophthalmopathy from stable hyperthyroidism, with approximately 86% sensitivity and 81% to 83% specificity in cross-validation and 80%/75% in testing. In validation, the model predicted progression to ophthalmopathy a median of about 6 months before onset, with over 60% sensitivity and 72.22% specificity. TCR V-J signatures able to tell the groups apart were searched for in a discovery cohort of around 95 patients, of whom more than 40 had Graves' ophthalmopathy and 55 to 60 had stable Graves' hyperthyroidism. Prospective prediction of ophthalmopathy was tested in an independent validation cohort consisting of roughly 20 hyperthyroidism patients and more than 15 patients who later progressed to ophthalmopathy. The roughly 91 discovery patients were randomly split 7:3 into training and test sets. The study also compared thyroid tissue and blood T-cell repertoires from more than five Graves' hyperthyroidism patients. After blood sampling, hyperthyroidism patients were treated with methimazole at a starting dose of 30 mg daily, and ophthalmopathy patients were treated with high-dose intravenous methylprednisolone. The libraries were constructed in a second round of multiplex PCR and then size-selected and purified. Libraries were sequenced paired-end with 100 bp reads on an Illumina HiSeq2000. SOAPnuke was used to process the raw data, throwing out any read that contained adapters or uncalled bases, had a mean Phred below 15, or lacked an exact constant-primer or identifier match. High-quality paired reads were merged with COPE v1.2.5, and unique nucleotide sequences were defined as clonotypes. Clonotypes were aligned to IMGT TRBV, TRBD and TRBJ reference segments using MiTCR v1.1. Analysis was restricted to V-J combinations with a frequency above 0.0001, which covered over 98% of repertoires. A TCS score was defined as the ratio of F50 (clonal expansion) to E x V (chaos), with BLOSUM62-based TCRdist applied between CDR3 peptides within each V-J. Welch's t-statistics and random forest reduced fewer than 600 V-J features to around 14, which were used in a naive Bayes classifier (R e1071). Sample size was not statistically predetermined, and investigators were not blinded to group allocation. The paper describes TCR Vbeta CDR3 sequencing of fewer than 150 peripheral blood samples, made up of 43 ophthalmopathy patients, roughly 72 hyperthyroidism patients and roughly 17 progressor patients.

The chain links TRBV27 with TRBJ2-3; the D element could tentatively be TRBD1 or TRBD2, as 6 bases agree for each. The clonotype comes from a woman between 35 and 50 years old with Graves disease. Donor details come from another sample of the same person, matched by shared clones. The material sequenced was peripheral blood mononuclear cells (PBMCs), taken at new diagnosis, from a patient treated with antithyroid drugs. The CDR3 has the sequence CASSDAGEVNTQYF. In nucleotides, the sequence is TGTGCCAGCAGTGACGCAGGGGAGGTCAATACGCAGTATTTT.